These T cell receptor beta chains were read from a single sample in a study of Ad26.COV2.S vaccination and SARS-CoV-2 variants. Sequencing was performed with immunoSEQ multiplex PCR; in TCRdb, only in-frame clones are kept and a portion is missing. The table records nearly 400,000 clones, 89% of them present only once. The input for sequencing was peripheral blood, taken in a trial of Ad26.COV2.S vaccine versus placebo. These receptors all stem from a person aged 18-60 years who received the Ad26.COV2.S COVID-19 vaccine or a placebo. The conserved cysteine and the conserved F or W are not part of the CDR3 here. Only some rows state a clone size, as once, few, many or a class for expanded clones.

size,V,J,CDR3
.,TRBV9,TRBJ2-3,ASSATGGRTDTQY
.,TRBV30,TRBJ2-7,AWSRGTGYTYEQY
.,TRBV27,TRBJ2-2,ASSSKGGGELF
.,TRBV28,TRBJ1-1,ASSPTAMNTEAF
.,TRBV7-3,TRBJ2-7,ASSLLPGSYEQY
.,TRBV7-2,TRBJ2-1,ASSPREETYNEQF
many,TRBV15,TRBJ1-1,ATSRDGRNTEAF
few,TRBV9,TRBJ1-5,ASSTDSSHQPQH
.,TRBV19,TRBJ1-4,ASRRTDEKLF
.,TRBV7-8,TRBJ2-3,ASSLLVLTDTQY
.,TRBV19,TRBJ1-4,ASSIGRETNEKLF
.,TRBV28,TRBJ2-5,ASSFGLWETQY
.,TRBV6-1,TRBJ2-5,ASSEENHGAQY
.,TRBV24-1,TRBJ2-3,ATSDFRTDTQY
.,TRBV11-2,TRBJ2-3,ASTSIRGKRTDTQY
.,TRBV27,TRBJ2-7,ASRTYLRATRLSEQY
.,TRBV24-1,TRBJ2-5,ATSDSPGVLGTQY
.,TRBV9,TRBJ1-1,ASSFSPVGEAF
.,TRBV19,TRBJ2-3,ASSRTGAHTDTQY
.,TRBV30,TRBJ2-3,AWSPSTSGRGDTQY
.,TRBV5-5,TRBJ2-7,ASSQRTASEEQY
.,TRBV23-1,TRBJ2-7,ASSHLVTSGSFYEQY
.,TRBV14,TRBJ2-3,ASSQIPSVAGGPRDTQY